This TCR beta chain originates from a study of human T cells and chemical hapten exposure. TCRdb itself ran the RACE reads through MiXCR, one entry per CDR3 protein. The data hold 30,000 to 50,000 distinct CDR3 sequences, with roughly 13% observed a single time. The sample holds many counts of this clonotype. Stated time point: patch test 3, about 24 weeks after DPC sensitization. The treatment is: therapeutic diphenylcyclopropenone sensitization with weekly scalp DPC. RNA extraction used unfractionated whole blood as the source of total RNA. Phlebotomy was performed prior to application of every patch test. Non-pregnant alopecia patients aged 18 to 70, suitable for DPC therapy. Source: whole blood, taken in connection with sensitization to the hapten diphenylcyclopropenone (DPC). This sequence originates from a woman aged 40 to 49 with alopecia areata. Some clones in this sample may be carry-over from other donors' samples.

The DNA for the CDR3 is TGTGCCAGCAGCCCCAAGGGGAGCAATCAGCCCCAGCATTTT. It is translated as CASSPKGSNQPQHF. The chain recombines TRBV14 with TRBJ1-5; D might be TRBD1 (5 bases). The V gene's germline CDR1 is SGHDN and CDR2 FVKESK. The CDR3 runs 14 residues. Between the trimmed V and J ends, which lost 4 bases and 1 base, there was a span of 8 bases.